The next 28 T cell receptor beta chains were all read from a single sample in a study of cytomegalovirus exposure and HLA in healthy donors. TCRdb keeps only in-frame clones here, not all; method: immunoSEQ multiplex PCR. The table records 100,000 to 150,000 clones, approximately 95% of them present only once. Sequenced input: PBMCs. These receptors were obtained from a man aged 18 to 30 in good health and CMV-seronegative.

The genes are TRBV7-2 and TRBJ2-7; perhaps TRBD2 as D (6 bases). Deletions cut 5 bases from V and 11 bases from J, with 22 bases between. Germline V CDR1 and CDR2: SGHTA, FQGNSA. The CDR3 has 14 amino acids. The CDR3 spells CASSVSSAGPPKYF. The CDR3 coding sequence is TGTGCCAGCAGCGTTAGTAGTGCGGGACCACCGAAGTACTTC.

The chain employs TRBV18 and TRBJ2-1, with 16 bases identical to TRBD2. From germline, CDR1 is KGHSH and CDR2 LQKENI. This CDR3 has 19 amino acids. J lost 1 base, V lost 3 bases, and 6 bases had no gene match. CDR3 DNA: TGTGCCAGCTCACCGCCGGGACTAGCGGGAGGGTCGTCCTACAATGAGCAGTTCTTC. Protein product: CASSPPGLAGGSSYNEQFF.

The gene calls are TRBV6-1 and TRBJ2-7; D remains unclear. This CDR3 has 12 residues. The germline gives CDR1 MNHNS, CDR2 SASEGT. The V and J ends lost 3 bases and 6 bases respectively, with 9 bases between them. CDR3 protein: CASSEYNREQYF. CDR3 nucleotide sequence: TGTGCCAGCAGTGAGTACAACCGCGAGCAGTACTTC.

The chain has TRBV11-3 and TRBJ2-1; TRBD2 might be the D (5 bases). Germline assignment: CDR1 SGHNT and CDR2 YENEEA. CDR3 length: 14 amino acids. V was shortened by 4 bases and J by 9 bases, with 16 bases between the two germline ends. The CDR3 protein is CASSSYRDRSEQFF. As DNA, the CDR3 is TGTGCCAGCAGCTCATACCGGGATCGGAGTGAGCAGTTCTTC.

The J gene is TRBJ2-7, the V gene TRBV15; 7 bases align to TRBD1. The CDR3 loop spans 12 amino acids. Trimming cost V 8 bases and J 0 bases; bases outside gene matches: 1. The germline gives CDR1 LNHNV, CDR2 YYDKDF (reference sequence). CDR3 in amino acids: CATGTDSYEQYF. The CDR3 bases are TGTGCCACCGGGACAGACTCCTACGAGCAGTACTTC.

The chain uses TRBV11-1 and TRBJ2-5, with D possibly TRBD2 on 6 matching bases. Germline V gene lookup returns CDR1 SGHAT and CDR2 FQDESV (reference sequence). CDR3 length: 17 amino acids. V lost 1 base and J lost 1, with 16 bases in between. For the CDR3, the DNA is TGTGCCAGCAGCTTAGGGGAGGTGGGAGATCGCCAAGAGACCCAGTACTTC. Translating gives CASSLGEVGDRQETQYF.

The chain recombines TRBV5-4 with TRBJ1-1; TRBD1 might be the D (5 bases). Trimming removed 4 bases from V and 0 bases from J, with 13 bases in between. This CDR3 region has 15 residues. Germline V gene data show CDR1 as SGHNT and CDR2 as YYREEE (reference sequence). The CDR3: CASSPTGGLNTEAFF. The CDR3 nucleotides are TGTGCCAGCAGCCCTACCGGGGGATTGAACACTGAAGCTTTCTTT.

The rearrangement links TRBV5-1 to TRBJ2-6, with D perhaps TRBD1 (6 bases). This CDR3 has 15 amino acids. CDR1 SGHRS and CDR2 YFSETQ come from the germline V gene. Deletions cut 4 bases from V and 0 bases from J, with 8 bases between. CDR3 loop: CASSMDSSGANVLTF. The CDR3 nucleotides read TGCGCCAGCAGCATGGACAGCTCTGGGGCCAACGTCCTGACTTTC. The full variable domain, completed using reference TRBV5-1 and TRBJ2-6, is KAGVTQTPRYLIKTRGQQVTLSCSPISGHRSVSWYQQTPGQGLQFLFEYFSETQRNKGNFPGRFSGRQFSNSRSEMNVSTLELGDSALYLCASSMDSSGANVLTFGAGSRLTVL.

The chain combines TRBV7-2 with TRBJ2-3; D remains ambiguous. Trimming removed 6 bases from V and 3 bases from J, with 10 bases in between. This CDR3 is built from 13 residues. The germline gives CDR1 SGHTA, CDR2 FQGNSA. CDR3 DNA sequence: TGTGCCAGCAGACCAACCGGGACAGATACGCAGTATTTT. The encoded protein is CASRPTGTDTQYF.

The V and J genes are TRBV4-1 and TRBJ1-2, with 8 bases identical to TRBD1. The trim removed 2 bases at V and 10 bases at J, leaving 6 bases unmatched. Germline V CDR1 and CDR2: MGHRA, YSYEKL. This CDR3 has 13 residues. CDR3: CASSQIGQGDYTF. CDR3 DNA: TGCGCCAGCAGCCAAATAGGACAGGGCGACTACACCTTC.

The rearrangement uses TRBV9 and TRBJ2-7; TRBD1 matches at 7 bases. Germline V lookup: CDR1 SGDLS, CDR2 YYNGEE. With 0 bases clipped from V and 7 bases from J, the junction kept 13 bases outside the gene matches. The CDR3 extends over 16 amino acids. CDR3 amino acids: CASSVGIRDREGEQYF. In DNA form, the CDR3 reads TGTGCCAGCAGCGTAGGAATCCGGGACAGAGAGGGGGAGCAGTACTTC.

This chain connects TRBV30 to TRBJ2-3, with a weak D call TRBD2 (6 bases). The CDR3 is 15 residues long. Trimming stripped 0 bases from V and 8 bases from J, with 18 bases between. Germline V gene sequence: CDR1 GTSNPN, CDR2 SVGIG (reference sequence). The CDR3 DNA sequence: TGTGCCTGGAGTGTAGGGACTGCGATTCCCACTACGCAGTATTTT. It is translated as CAWSVGTAIPTTQYF.

This clone was detected only a few times. V gene TRBV4-1 combines with J gene TRBJ2-1; 14 nucleotides line up with TRBD2. The CDR3 has 19 amino acids. Germline loops: CDR1 MGHRA, CDR2 YSYEKL. V dropped 4 bases and J dropped 8; count of bases not matched to a gene: 16. CDR3 amino acids: CASSPGGLAGGLAIHEQFF. DNA for the CDR3: TGCGCCAGCAGCCCTGGAGGACTAGCGGGAGGATTAGCCATCCATGAGCAGTTCTTC.

The V gene is TRBV19, the J gene TRBJ2-1; weak D call: TRBD2 (5 bases). Trimming took 3 bases from V and 2 from J, leaving 11 bases between them. Germline V gene data show CDR1 as LNHDA and CDR2 as SQIVND (reference sequence). The CDR3 is 15 amino acids. The CDR3 nucleotides are TGTGCCAGTAGTATCACTAGTACGGCCTACAATGAGCAGTTCTTC. This translates into CASSITSTAYNEQFF.

The chain uses TRBV5-1 and TRBJ2-7; 11 nucleotides align to TRBD2. The length of the CDR3 is 15 residues. The germline V gene encodes CDR1 SGHRS and CDR2 YFSETQ. With 4 bases clipped from V and 2 bases from J, the junction kept 5 bases outside the gene matches. The CDR3 spells CASSVTSGSTYEQYF. DNA for the CDR3: TGCGCCAGCAGCGTCACTAGCGGGAGCACCTACGAGCAGTACTTC.

This rearrangement joins TRBV7-2 to TRBJ1-2; 9 bases map to TRBD1. V gave up 5 bases and J gave up 4 bases; unmatched junction bases: 5. Germline CDR1 SGHTA, CDR2 FQGNSA. CDR3 length: 14 amino acids. The CDR3 DNA follows: TGTGCCAGCAGCCTACAGGGGGCAGGCTATGGCTACACCTTC. Translating it yields CASSLQGAGYGYTF.

As to this clone: Other DNA sequences from this sample encode an identical CDR3 as well. The chain has TRBV28 and TRBJ2-5, with D unclear. This CDR3 contains 13 residues. Germline V gives CDR1 MDHEN, CDR2 SYDVKM. V was pared by 3 bases and J by 1 base, with 6 bases between. The CDR3, as DNA: TGTGCCAGCAGTTTGCCCGGCCAAGAGACCCAGTACTTC. Protein product: CASSLPGQETQYF.

The genes are TRBV27 and TRBJ2-3; 9 positions match TRBD2. J gave up 2 bases and V 5 bases, and 11 bases lay outside the gene matches. Germline V gives CDR1 MNHEY, CDR2 SMNVEV (reference sequence). The CDR3 covers 17 residues. This CDR3 is CASSPHLAGEFTDTQYF. The CDR3 coding sequence is TGTGCCAGCAGTCCCCACTTAGCGGGAGAGTTCACAGATACGCAGTATTTT.

The chain uses TRBV7-2 and TRBJ2-1; TRBD2 is a possible D gene (6 bases). Trimming removed 5 bases at V and 3 bases at J, with 8 bases between. The CDR3 length is 13 residues. The germline V gene encodes CDR1 SGHTA and CDR2 FQGNSA. The CDR3 DNA sequence: TGTGCCAGCAGCGAGGGACTCTACAATGAGCAGTTCTTC. It codes for CASSEGLYNEQFF. Full variable domain (missing parts from reference TRBV7-2 and TRBJ2-1): GAGVSQSPSNKVTEKGKDVELRCDPISGHTALYWYRQSLGQGLEFLIYFQGNSAPDKSGLPSDRFSAERTGGSVSTLTIQRTQQEDSAVYLCASSEGLYNEQFFGPGTRLTVL.

The rearrangement joins TRBV11-3 to TRBJ2-5, with D hard to call. The germline V and J ends were trimmed by 1 base and 1 base, with 7 bases remaining between them. Germline loops: CDR1 SGHNT, CDR2 YENEEA. CDR3 length: 14 amino acids. The CDR3 spells CASSLVSLQETQYF. The DNA of the CDR3 is TGTGCCAGCAGCTTAGTGAGTCTCCAAGAGACCCAGTACTTC. Based on the CDR3 plus reference TRBV11-3 and TRBJ2-5, the full variable domain is EAGVVQSPRYKIIEKKQPVAFWCNPISGHNTLYWYLQNLGQGPELLIRYENEEAVDDSQLPKDRFSAERLKGVDSTLKIQPAELGDSAVYLCASSLVSLQETQYFGPGTRLLVL.

This clone is a singleton in its sample. This specimen includes other DNA sequences encoding the same CDR3. The chain couples TRBV6-1 to TRBJ2-7, with D possibly TRBD1 on 6 matching bases. There are 12 residues in the CDR3. V was cut by 4 bases and J by 3 bases, with 7 bases left in between. Germline-derived CDR1 and CDR2 are MNHNS and SASEGT. In DNA form, the CDR3 reads TGTGCCAGCAGTGGGGACATCTACGAGCAGTACTTC. Protein product: CASSGDIYEQYF.

The chain recombines TRBV30 with TRBJ2-7, with TRBD1 matching over 7 bases. From germline, CDR1 is GTSNPN and CDR2 SVGIG (reference sequence). There are 13 residues in the CDR3. V shed 5 bases and J 4 bases; nucleotides not matched to a gene: 8. Here the CDR3 DNA reads TGTGCCTGGGGCTCTGGGACAGTATACGAGCAGTACTTC. Protein sequence: CAWGSGTVYEQYF.

This rearrangement joins TRBV7-3 to TRBJ2-1; perhaps TRBD2 as D (5 bases). Trimming took off 3 bases at V and 10 bases at J, with 19 bases between the two ends. This CDR3 has 15 amino acids. Germline values: CDR1 SGHTA, CDR2 FQGTGA. This CDR3 reads CASSFEGGLNREQFF. The DNA of the CDR3 is TGTGCCAGCAGCTTCGAGGGCGGCCTTAATAGGGAGCAGTTCTTC.

This clone was picked up one time. J is TRBJ2-1 and V is TRBV30; 7 bases fit TRBD2. J gave up 6 bases and V 7 bases, and 12 bases lay outside the gene matches. Germline CDR1 is GTSNPN and CDR2 is SVGIG (reference sequence). The CDR3 is made up of 14 amino acids. Written as DNA, the CDR3 is TGTGCCTTGGATTGGGGGACGGGGGGCAATGAGCAGTTCTTC. The encoded protein is CALDWGTGGNEQFF.

This rearrangement joins TRBV30 to TRBJ1-2, with 7 bases matching TRBD1. V was clipped by 3 bases and J by 7 bases; unmatched bases: 11. There are 14 residues in the CDR3. The germline V gene encodes CDR1 GTSNPN and CDR2 SVGIG (reference sequence). The chain's CDR3 is CAWRGQSDRSGYTF. CDR3 sequence (DNA): TGTGCCTGGAGGGGACAGAGCGATAGGAGTGGCTACACCTTC. Looking up the rest from reference TRBV30 and TRBJ1-2 gives the full variable domain: SQTIHQWPATLVQPVGSPLSLECTVEGTSNPNLYWYRQAAGRGLQLLFYSVGIGQISSEVPQNLSASRPQDRQFILSSKKLLLSDSGFYLCAWRGQSDRSGYTFGSGTRLTVV.

This chain connects TRBV4-1 to TRBJ2-5; 7 bases are a match to TRBD1. J gave up 0 bases and V 2 bases, and 12 bases lay outside the gene matches. This CDR3 is 18 amino acids long. The germline gives CDR1 MGHRA, CDR2 YSYEKL. The CDR3: CASSQTTSTGTYQETQYF. DNA for the CDR3: TGCGCCAGCAGCCAAACCACCTCGACAGGGACGTACCAAGAGACCCAGTACTTC.

V and J are TRBV27 and TRBJ2-7, with D perhaps matching TRBD1 (6 bases). This CDR3 spans 14 amino acids. Trimming left V 5 bases short and J 2 bases short, with 13 bases between. Germline CDR1 reads MNHEY; CDR2 reads SMNVEV (reference sequence). DNA for the CDR3: TGTGCCAGCAGTAAAGACAGGTCTCCCTACGAGCAGTACTTC. Translating it yields CASSKDRSPYEQYF.

The rearrangement joins TRBV4-1 to TRBJ2-7, with D possibly matching TRBD2 (5 bases). V lost 0 bases, J lost 1 base, and 13 bases lay in between. CDR3 length: 16 amino acids. Per the germline V gene, CDR1 is MGHRA and CDR2 is YSYEKL. DNA for the CDR3: TGCGCCAGCAGCCAAGATCGCGCTCGCGGGTCCTACGAGCAGTACTTC. Protein product: CASSQDRARGSYEQYF.